This T cell receptor beta chain was sequenced during a study of OX40 agonist ivuxolimab in advanced cancers. About the study: Ivuxolimab, an antibody that agonizes OX40 (CD134), was administered to the patients. Therapy given before enrollment (anti-PD-1, anti-PD-L1 or anti-CTLA-4) was allowed, and 40% had some.

Repertoires were generated with immunoSEQ multiplex PCR, while TCRdb's copy carries only in-frame clones and drops some. The table records about 150,000 clones, roughly 94% of them present only once. The CDR3 contains 18 residues. Germline lookup yields CDR1 LGHNA and CDR2 YSLEER. J lost 9 bases, V lost 0 bases, and 10 bases had no gene match. This chain uses TRBV4-3 with TRBJ2-4; TRBD2 matches 14 bases. The material was CD4+ or CD8+ T cells sorted from blood, obtained in a trial of the OX40 agonist ivuxolimab. The receptor was derived from an adult with an advanced solid tumor such as melanoma, head and neck, liver or kidney cancer. In nucleotides, the CDR3 is TGCGCCAGCAGCCAAGACCGCGTCGGACTAGCGGGAGGTGTCATTCAGTACTTC. The encoded protein is CASSQDRVGLAGGVIQYF.